This entry lists 10 T cell receptor beta chains sequenced from one sample in a study of Tregs in tolerant kidney transplant recipients. Clones were read by immunoSEQ multiplex PCR, and TCRdb kept only the in-frame ones, dropping some. The sample carries around 70,000 clones, more than 90% recorded once. This specimen was CD8+ T cells from blood, taken before the transplant. The receptors derive from a human donor who received a combined kidney and bone marrow transplant.

J is TRBJ1-4 and V is TRBV25-1; TRBD1 aligns across 10 bases. Germline V CDR1 and CDR2: MGHDK, SYGVNS. Trimming removed 3 bases from V and 5 bases from J; junction bases left unmatched: 3. The CDR3 is made up of 15 amino acids. The CDR3 region has the DNA TGTGCCAGCAGTGAGACAGGGGGCGAAAATGAAAAACTGTTTTTT. Its protein product is CASSETGGENEKLFF.

The rearrangement joins TRBV6-5 to TRBJ2-1; TRBD2 is a possible D gene (5 bases). The V gene's germline CDR1 is MNHEY and CDR2 SVGAGI. The V end was cut by 0 bases, the J end by 2 bases, with 11 bases between. This CDR3 spans 16 amino acids. CDR3 DNA: TGTGCCAGCAGTTACTCGAAAAGCGGAACCTACAATGAGCAGTTCTTC. Its translation: CASSYSKSGTYNEQFF.

The CDR3 DNA is TGTGCCAGCAGCCAAGAAAGGGATAGCGGGTACTACGAGCAGTACTTC. Residues: CASSQERDSGYYEQYF. The J gene is TRBJ2-7, the V gene TRBV14, with TRBD2 matching 7 bases. Trimming cost V 0 bases and J 3 bases; bases outside gene matches: 8. This CDR3 has 16 amino acids. Germline loops: CDR1 SGHDN, CDR2 FVKESK.

V gene TRBV5-6 combines with J gene TRBJ2-7; D not resolved. This CDR3 has 14 amino acids. Germline V gives CDR1 SGHDT, CDR2 YYEEEE. Between the trimmed V and J ends, which lost 4 bases and 3 bases, there was a span of 14 bases. The CDR3 loop is CASSPVGSNYEQYF. CDR3 nucleotide sequence: TGTGCCAGCAGCCCCGTCGGGTCAAACTACGAGCAGTACTTC.

V gene TRBV27 combines with J gene TRBJ2-1; 10 bases are a match to TRBD1. The CDR3 sequence is 14 residues long. In germline, CDR1 is MNHEY, CDR2 SMNVEV (reference sequence). After removal of 10 bases from V and 4 bases from J, the junction contained 7 bases not matched to a gene. CDR3 protein: CAIGRTGGYNEQFF. In nucleotides, the CDR3 is TGTGCCATCGGTCGGACAGGGGGGTACAATGAGCAGTTCTTC.

The V gene is TRBV30, the J gene TRBJ1-2; TRBD1 aligns across 7 bases. The V gene end was trimmed by 2 bases and the J gene end by 8 bases; junction bases not matched to a gene: 5. CDR3 length equals 12 residues. Germline CDR1 reads GTSNPN; CDR2 reads SVGIG (reference sequence). The CDR3 DNA is TGTGCCTGGAGTTTGACAGGGTTGGGCTACACCTTC. This codes for CAWSLTGLGYTF.

The rearrangement uses TRBV5-4 and TRBJ2-1; unclear D gene. The germline V gene encodes CDR1 SGHNT and CDR2 YYREEE (reference sequence). Trimming removed 1 base at V and 5 bases at J, with 7 bases between. The CDR3 is 13 residues long. The CDR3 spells CASSLHIHNEQFF. In nucleotides, the CDR3 is TGTGCCAGCAGCTTGCACATCCACAATGAGCAGTTCTTC.

The chain combines TRBV19 with TRBJ2-1; D gene ambiguous. CDR3 length equals 13 residues. The V gene lost 5 bases and the J gene lost 6 bases, with 11 bases spanning the gap. Germline assignment: CDR1 LNHDA and CDR2 SQIVND (reference sequence). CDR3 bases: TGTGCCAGTAGTCCCGATAACTTCAATGAGCAGTTCTTC. Translation gives CASSPDNFNEQFF. Complete variable domain (other parts from reference TRBV19 and TRBJ2-1): DGGITQSPKYLFRKEGQNVTLSCEQNLNHDAMYWYRQDPGQGLRLIYYSQIVNDFQKGDIAEGYSVSREKKESFPLTVTSAQKNPTAFYLCASSPDNFNEQFFGPGTRLTVL.

The chain joins TRBV19 to TRBJ1-1, with TRBD1 matching 7 bases. The V and J ends lost 5 bases and 5 bases, in that order; junction bases with no gene match: 8. Germline-derived CDR1 and CDR2 are LNHDA and SQIVND (reference sequence). This CDR3 has 14 amino acids. The CDR3 is CASSVTSGGTEAFF. The CDR3 region has the DNA TGTGCCAGTAGTGTGACTTCAGGGGGTACTGAAGCTTTCTTT.

This clone was observed once. The chain carries TRBV4-3 and TRBJ2-7; possible D gene TRBD1, 6 bases. Germline V gives CDR1 LGHNA, CDR2 YSLEER. This CDR3 is built from 15 residues. Trimming removed 0 bases from V and 2 bases from J, with 11 bases in between. The CDR3, as DNA: TGCGCCAGCAGCCAAGATGTAGGACAGACCTACGAGCAGTACTTC. Its protein is CASSQDVGQTYEQYF.